The 21 T cell receptor beta chains below come from one sample, sequenced in a study of CD8+ T cells in alopecia areata. The treatment is: oral pan-JAK inhibitor, 5-10 mg twice daily. Punch biopsies of lesional scalp, plus peripheral blood, were taken from alopecia areata patients. Sequencing templates came from extracted RNA that was reverse transcribed into cDNA. The data were produced by immunoSEQ multiplex PCR, yet TCRdb's version contains in-frame clones alone and is incomplete. Of about 4,500 clones listed, roughly 60% were seen once; the top ten hold about an eighth. The sample here was skin, taken at week 4, from a patient treated with tofacitinib. Receptors were obtained from a human donor with alopecia areata.

This rearrangement joins TRBV7-9 to TRBJ2-7; D gene unclear. Per the germline V gene, CDR1 is SEHNR and CDR2 is FQNEAQ (reference sequence). The CDR3 length is 12 residues. Trimming took off 0 bases at V and 3 bases at J, with 3 bases between the two ends. CDR3 protein: CASSLALYEQYF. The CDR3 DNA sequence: TGTGCCAGCAGCTTAGCTCTCTACGAGCAGTACTTC.

The chain combines TRBV6-4 with TRBJ2-3; TRBD2 matches 8 bases. Germline V gives CDR1 MRHNA, CDR2 SNTAGT. The CDR3 is 16 amino acids. Trimming at V came to 0 bases and at J to 2 bases, leaving 4 bases not matched to a gene. CDR3 sequence: CASSDSPSGYTDTQYF. The CDR3 coding sequence is TGTGCCAGCAGTGACTCCCCTAGCGGGTACACAGATACGCAGTATTTT.

The table lists this clone with a few counts. The chain carries TRBV4-2 and TRBJ2-7, with 10 bases matching TRBD1. Unmatched junction bases numbered 10, after V lost 3 bases and J lost 5 bases. This CDR3 spans 16 amino acids. Germline loops: CDR1 LGHNA, CDR2 YNFKEQ. CDR3 sequence reads: CASSHLGTGASDEQYF. The CDR3 DNA is TGTGCCAGCAGCCATCTTGGGACAGGGGCGTCGGACGAGCAGTACTTC.

This chain connects TRBV9 to TRBJ1-2; 10 nucleotides match TRBD1. Per germline, CDR1 SGDLS and CDR2 YYNGEE. This CDR3 has 15 residues. V dropped 3 bases and J dropped 4; count of bases not matched to a gene: 6. The DNA of the CDR3 is TGTGCCAGCAGCGCGACAGGGGGCTACGGCTATGGCTACACCTTC. Its protein product is CASSATGGYGYGYTF.

The chain employs TRBV27 and TRBJ2-5; D gene uncertain. The J call is in doubt because the DNA end fits TRBJ2-7 better. CDR1 is MNHEY, CDR2 SMNVEV, per germline (reference sequence). CDR3 length: 14 residues. CDR3 coding DNA: TGTGCCAGCAGCCCCACCCCTCAGAGCTACGAGCAGTACTTC. Translating gives CASSPTPQSYEQYF.

The chain employs TRBV19 and TRBJ2-7; possibly TRBD1 or TRBD2 for D (5 bases each). This CDR3 is built from 16 residues. From germline, CDR1 is LNHDA and CDR2 SQIVND (reference sequence). Trimming removed 7 bases at V and 6 bases at J, with 25 bases between. CDR3: CASNPLWTGPPGEQYF. CDR3 in DNA: TGTGCCAGTAACCCCCTGTGGACGGGACCGCCTGGCGAGCAGTACTTC.

This chain links TRBV4-2 with TRBJ2-5, with 13 bases aligning to TRBD2. The CDR3 has 18 residues. The germline V gene encodes CDR1 LGHNA and CDR2 YNFKEQ. The ends lost 1 base at V and 5 bases at J; junction bases unmatched: 10. The CDR3 DNA reads as TGTGCCAGCAGCCAAGCCGAATTTGCGGGACTAGCGGGGGAGACCCAGTACTTC. Translating it yields CASSQAEFAGLAGETQYF.

The CDR3: CASSPPDLGALPYNEQFF. In DNA, the CDR3 is TGTGCCAGCAGCCCTCCCGACCTGGGGGCCCTTCCCTACAATGAGCAGTTCTTC. V gene TRBV7-9 combines with J gene TRBJ2-1; possible D gene TRBD1, 6 bases. Germline loops: CDR1 SEHNR, CDR2 FQNEAQ (reference sequence). V was cut by 5 bases and J by 2 bases, with 22 bases left in between. The CDR3 sequence is 18 residues long.

Judged by abundance, this clone is large (0.1 to 1%). The chain has TRBV15 and TRBJ2-3, with D unresolved. The CDR3 is made up of 13 amino acids. CDR1 and CDR2 from the germline V gene are LNHNV and YYDKDF (reference sequence). The V end lost 3 bases, the J end lost 6 bases, and 10 bases lay between the germline ends. The CDR3 nucleotides are TGTGCCACCAGCAGGTACTTGCGTGATACGCAGTATTTT. Translated: CATSRYLRDTQYF.

This clone was observed a handful of times. V and J are TRBV29-1 and TRBJ2-7; no reliable D call. The CDR3 length is 13 residues. The germline V gene encodes CDR1 SQVTM and CDR2 ANQGSEA. Trimming took 4 bases from V and 7 from J, leaving 17 bases between them. As DNA, the CDR3 is TGCAGCGTTGCTCACTTGGAGCTGGGGGAGCAGTACTTC. Translation: CSVAHLELGEQYF.

This clone was counted once. A much larger clone is a single base away; this may be a read error. Within the sample, other DNA sequences also encode this same CDR3. J is TRBJ1-1 and V is TRBV6-6; D ambiguous. This CDR3 contains 13 residues. Germline V gene lookup returns CDR1 MNHNY and CDR2 SVGAGI (reference sequence). In DNA form, the CDR3 reads TGTGCCAGCAGCCATACAGAGAACACTGAAGCCTTCTTT. It yields the protein CASSHTENTEAFF.

This chain links TRBV9 with TRBJ1-4; 9 bases agree with TRBD1. The CDR3 covers 13 residues. CDR1 is SGDLS, CDR2 YYNGEE, per germline. V trimming: 3 bases; J trimming: 8 bases; junction bases outside the gene matches: 2. The CDR3 sequence is CASSGGQGEKLFF. The DNA for the CDR3 is TGTGCCAGCAGCGGGGGACAGGGCGAAAAACTGTTTTTT. The full variable domain, its missing parts supplied by reference TRBV9 and TRBJ1-4, is DSGVTQTPKHLITATGQRVTLRCSPRSGDLSVYWYQQSLDQGLQFLIQYYNGEERAKGNILERFSAQQFPDLHSELNLSSLELGDSALYFCASSGGQGEKLFFGSGTQLSVL.

Comments on this clone: Other DNA sequences from this sample encode an identical CDR3 as well. The chain links TRBV5-5 to TRBJ2-3; TRBD2 matches 7 bases. V lost 4 bases to trimming and J lost 6 bases; unmatched junction nucleotides: 5. The CDR3 is 13 residues long. CDR1 and CDR2 (germline): SGHKS, YYEKEE (reference sequence). In DNA, the CDR3 is TGTGCCAGCAGCCTGGGGGGGTCCGATACGCAGTATTTT. It yields the protein CASSLGGSDTQYF.

The chain combines TRBV7-9 with TRBJ2-5; D is ambiguous. V lost 7 bases and J lost 0, with 3 bases in between. The CDR3 has 11 amino acids. Germline loops: CDR1 SEHNR, CDR2 FQNEAQ (reference sequence). Here the CDR3 reads CASTHQETQYF. The CDR3 DNA sequence: TGTGCCAGCACCCACCAAGAGACCCAGTACTTC.

This clone was observed a few times. The rearrangement joins TRBV7-9 to TRBJ2-2; D remains unclear. The V gene's germline CDR1 is SEHNR and CDR2 FQNEAQ (reference sequence). The CDR3 extends over 14 amino acids. V was pared by 1 base and J by 1 base, with 4 bases between. CDR3 in DNA: TGTGCCAGCAGCTTAGGGCAGAACACCGGGGAGCTGTTTTTT. Protein product: CASSLGQNTGELFF. The variable domain in full, completed from reference TRBV7-9 and TRBJ2-2, reads DTGVSQNPRHKITKRGQNVTFRCDPISEHNRLYWYRQTLGQGPEFLTYFQNEAQLEKSRLLSDRFSAERPKGSFSTLEIQRTEQGDSAMYLCASSLGQNTGELFFGEGSRLTVL.

V gene TRBV5-1 combines with J gene TRBJ2-7; 7 bases match TRBD1. CDR3 length: 16 amino acids. V was pared by 4 bases and J by 3 bases, with 13 bases of the junction left unmatched. Germline CDR1 is SGHRS and CDR2 is YFSETQ. DNA for the CDR3: TGCGCCAGCAGCGTACCTACAGGGGCGTCAGACTACGAGCAGTACTTC. Protein sequence: CASSVPTGASDYEQYF.

J is TRBJ2-7 and V is TRBV9, with D hard to call. CDR1 SGDLS and CDR2 YYNGEE come from the germline V gene. The CDR3 is 12 amino acids. V was clipped by 3 bases and J by 7 bases, with 11 bases between them. CDR3 protein: CASSAIGDEQYF. CDR3 in DNA: TGTGCCAGCAGCGCCATCGGTGATGAGCAGTACTTC.

The chain has TRBV28 and TRBJ2-7; unclear D gene. V lost 8 bases to trimming and J lost 3 bases, with 11 bases between them. This CDR3 region has 12 residues. The germline gives CDR1 MDHEN, CDR2 SYDVKM. CDR3 coding DNA: TGTGCCAGCGCCGTAGGTCGCTACGAGCAGTACTTC. Translating it yields CASAVGRYEQYF. Filled out from reference TRBV28 and TRBJ2-7, the complete variable domain reads DVKVTQSSRYLVKRTGEKVFLECVQDMDHENMFWYRQDPGLGLRLIYFSYDVKMKEKGDIPEGYSVSREKKERFSLILESASTNQTSMYLCASAVGRYEQYFGPGTRLTVT.

V and J are TRBV6-6 and TRBJ2-2, with 8 bases that match TRBD1. The junction had 4 bases not matched to a gene; V was cut back by 6 bases and J by 4 bases. CDR1 is MNHNY and CDR2 is SVGAGI in the germline V gene (reference sequence). The CDR3 length is 14 residues. Written as DNA, the CDR3 is TGTGCCAGCAGCAGGGACAGGAGCACCGGGGAGCTGTTTTTT. Translation gives CASSRDRSTGELFF.

This chain connects TRBV10-3 to TRBJ1-5; possible D gene TRBD1, 5 bases. This CDR3 is built from 15 residues. V gave up 10 bases and J gave up 3 bases, with 19 bases separating them. In germline, CDR1 is ENHRY, CDR2 SYGVKD. CDR3 loop: CATHPGLRDNQPQHF. In nucleotides, the CDR3 is TGTGCCACCCACCCCGGACTCAGGGACAATCAGCCCCAGCATTTT.

In the case of this clone: Compared with germline, one end of the junction differs, possibly owing to a read error. The chain employs TRBV6-5 and TRBJ2-7; TRBD2 agrees at 9 bases. There are 15 residues in the CDR3. Germline V gene sequence: CDR1 MNHEY, CDR2 SVGAGI. The CDR3 sequence is CASRSGTSYSYEQHF. CDR3 in DNA: TGTGCCAGCAGATCCGGGACTAGCTACTCCTACGAGCAGCACTTC.